What follows are 6 T cell receptor beta chains derived from one specimen sequenced in a study of blood T cell repertoires in COVID-19. Profiling relied on immunoSEQ multiplex PCR, and the TCRdb table lists in-frame clones only, not all of them. Among about 320,000 clones, roughly nine tenths were seen once, and the ten largest hold 2.6%. Sequencing was done on a sample of PBMCs or T cells enriched from blood (not recorded which). These receptors were obtained from a man between 60 and 75 years old who had recovered from COVID-19.

This clone was observed once. CDR3: CASSSGGNTEAFF. The CDR3 DNA reads as TGTGCCAGCAGTTCAGGGGGGAACACTGAAGCTTTCTTT. The J gene is TRBJ1-1, the V gene TRBV12-3 or TRBV12-4; 7 bases match TRBD1. CDR3 size: 13 residues. After removal of 4 bases from V and 1 base from J, the junction contained 0 bases not matched to a gene.

CDR3 DNA sequence: TGTGCCAGCAGCGTAGATGGAGGTAACTATGGCTACACCTTC. Amino acids: CASSVDGGNYGYTF. The chain is built from TRBV9 and TRBJ1-2; unclear D gene. The V end was cut by 0 bases, the J end by 1 base, with 7 bases between. The length of the CDR3 is 14 residues. Germline V gene data show CDR1 as SGDLS and CDR2 as YYNGEE.

This chain's CDR3 is CAWGERASYNSPLHF. The CDR3 DNA reads as TGTGCCTGGGGGGAGCGTGCGTCCTATAATTCACCCCTCCACTTT. The chain couples TRBV30 to TRBJ1-6; no definite D call. The CDR3 is made up of 15 amino acids. Trimming left V 5 bases short and J 1 base short, with 12 bases between. Looked up from germline, CDR1 is GTSNPN and CDR2 is SVGIG (reference sequence). The complete variable domain, with remaining parts taken from reference TRBV30 and TRBJ1-6, reads SQTIHQWPATLVQPVGSPLSLECTVEGTSNPNLYWYRQAAGRGLQLLFYSVGIGQISSEVPQNLSASRPQDRQFILSSKKLLLSDSGFYLCAWGERASYNSPLHFGNGTRLTVT.

The V call is TRBV24-1, the J call TRBJ2-1, with 10 bases lining up with TRBD1. Germline assignment: CDR1 KGHDR and CDR2 SFDVKD. The CDR3 is 15 amino acids. V was clipped by 9 bases and J by 3 bases; unmatched bases: 7. This CDR3 is CATGSGTGDYNEQFF. The CDR3 DNA follows: TGTGCCACCGGGAGCGGGACAGGGGACTACAATGAGCAGTTCTTC.

The rearrangement uses TRBV9 and TRBJ2-5, with D possibly TRBD2 on 6 matching bases. The CDR3 has 15 amino acids. Germline V gene lookup returns CDR1 SGDLS and CDR2 YYNGEE. The V end was cut by 2 bases, the J end by 3 bases, with 14 bases between. In DNA, the CDR3 is TGTGCCAGCAGCGTCAGTCTAGCGCCTAAAGAGACCCAGTACTTC. Translating it yields CASSVSLAPKETQYF.

This clone appeared a single time. The chain recombines TRBV24-1 with TRBJ2-3, with D possibly TRBD2 on 6 matching bases. Trimming took off 5 bases at V and 4 bases at J, with 18 bases between the two ends. Germline V gene data show CDR1 as KGHDR and CDR2 as SFDVKD. The CDR3 runs to 16 residues. The CDR3 region has the DNA TGTGCCACCAGTGGAGTGGGGGGTGAGCACTCAGATACGCAGTATTTT. Protein: CATSGVGGEHSDTQYF.